This is a list of T cell receptor beta chains from one sample in a study of T cells in Graves' hyperthyroidism and ophthalmopathy. Via MiXCR, TCRdb re-called the multiplex PCR reads, giving one row per CDR3 protein. The sample comprises about 530,000 distinct CDR3 sequences, over 15% of which are singletons, and 17% rests with the top ten. The sequenced sample was blood. The receptors come from a woman aged 18-35 years with Graves' ophthalmopathy. The CDR3 runs from the conserved cysteine through the conserved F or W. Each record gives: D gene, J gene, V gene, clone size, CDR3 protein, CDR3 DNA. The D gene is left open where the match is weak. Part of the rows lack a size; the others show once, few, many or a class for expanded clones.

d_gene: NA; j_gene: TRBJ2-7; v_gene: TRBV18; abundance: NA; CDR3aa: CASSLRGAPFEQYF; CDR3nt: TGTGCCAGCTCACTCCGTGGGGCCCCATTCGAGCAGTACTTC
d_gene: NA; j_gene: TRBJ1-5; v_gene: TRBV6-2/TRBV6-3; abundance: few; CDR3aa: CASRLVQGNQPQHF; CDR3nt: TGTGCCAGCCGTTTGGTACAGGGCAATCAGCCCCAGCATTTT
d_gene: TRBD1; j_gene: TRBJ2-1; v_gene: TRBV12-3/TRBV12-4; abundance: few; CDR3aa: CASSSGTGGRNEQFF; CDR3nt: TGTGCCAGCAGTTCCGGGACAGGGGGCCGAAATGAGCAGTTCTTC
d_gene: TRBD1; j_gene: TRBJ1-1; v_gene: TRBV12-3/TRBV12-4; abundance: many; CDR3aa: CASSSGQGETEAFF; CDR3nt: TGTGCCAGCAGTTCCGGACAGGGGGAAACTGAAGCTTTCTTT
d_gene: TRBD2; j_gene: TRBJ2-1; v_gene: TRBV27; abundance: many; CDR3aa: CASRLAGGGSNEQFF; CDR3nt: TGTGCCAGCAGACTAGCGGGAGGTGGTTCCAATGAGCAGTTCTTC
d_gene: NA; j_gene: TRBJ1-2; v_gene: TRBV30; abundance: NA; CDR3aa: CAWKLGRGYTF; CDR3nt: TGTGCCTGGAAACTCGGGCGTGGCTACACCTTC
d_gene: NA; j_gene: TRBJ1-1; v_gene: TRBV12-3/TRBV12-4; abundance: many; CDR3aa: CASSLGIDRAFF; CDR3nt: TGTGCCAGCAGTCTCGGGATCGACAGGGCTTTCTTT
d_gene: NA; j_gene: TRBJ1-3; v_gene: TRBV15; abundance: NA; CDR3aa: CATSGLDRTSGNTIYF; CDR3nt: TGTGCCACCAGCGGGCTCGACCGGACGTCTGGAAACACCATATATTTT
d_gene: TRBD1; j_gene: TRBJ1-1; v_gene: TRBV6-1; abundance: many; CDR3aa: CATTRYRGGDFRAFF; CDR3nt: TGTGCCACTACCCGATACAGGGGCGGGGATTTTCGGGCTTTCTTT
d_gene: NA; j_gene: TRBJ2-1; v_gene: TRBV7-9; abundance: many; CDR3aa: CASSLAGRLNYNEQFF; CDR3nt: TGTGCCAGCAGCTTAGCAGGCAGGCTCAACTACAATGAGCAGTTCTTC
d_gene: NA; j_gene: TRBJ2-1; v_gene: TRBV5-1; abundance: many; CDR3aa: CASSSGEYNEQFF; CDR3nt: TGCGCCAGCAGCTCGGGAGAGTACAATGAGCAGTTCTTC
d_gene: NA; j_gene: TRBJ2-1; v_gene: TRBV20-1; abundance: many; CDR3aa: CSAREETGYNEQFF; CDR3nt: TGCAGTGCTAGAGAGGAAACAGGTTACAATGAGCAGTTCTTC
d_gene: NA; j_gene: TRBJ2-1; v_gene: TRBV6-2/TRBV6-3; abundance: few; CDR3aa: CASSYRSKIPSGEQFF; CDR3nt: TGTGCCAGCAGTTATCGTAGTAAGATCCCTTCCGGTGAGCAGTTCTTC
d_gene: NA; j_gene: TRBJ1-5; v_gene: TRBV28; abundance: few; CDR3aa: CASSPRGSGPQHF; CDR3nt: TGTGCCAGCAGTCCCCGGGGTAGCGGGCCCCAGCATTTT
d_gene: NA; j_gene: TRBJ1-5; v_gene: TRBV30; abundance: few; CDR3aa: CAWSRDPNQPQHF; CDR3nt: TGTGCCTGGAGTCGAGACCCCAATCAGCCCCAGCATTTT
d_gene: NA; j_gene: TRBJ2-7; v_gene: TRBV27; abundance: many; CDR3aa: CASSDTGNEQYF; CDR3nt: TGTGCCAGCAGTGATACAGGGAACGAGCAGTACTTC
d_gene: TRBD2; j_gene: TRBJ2-1; v_gene: TRBV12-3/TRBV12-4; abundance: many; CDR3aa: CASSPLSGVTYNEQFF; CDR3nt: TGTGCCAGCAGTCCCCTTAGCGGGGTGACCTACAATGAGCAGTTCTTC
d_gene: NA; j_gene: TRBJ2-3; v_gene: TRBV5-1; abundance: many; CDR3aa: CASSLAPLSSDTQYF; CDR3nt: TGCGCCAGCAGCTTAGCCCCGCTCAGTTCAGATACGCAGTATTTT
d_gene: TRBD2; j_gene: TRBJ2-5; v_gene: TRBV20-1; abundance: few; CDR3aa: CSARDAASGQETQYF; CDR3nt: TGCAGTGCTAGAGATGCGGCTAGCGGGCAAGAGACCCAGTACTTC
d_gene: TRBD1; j_gene: TRBJ1-2; v_gene: TRBV3-1; abundance: many; CDR3aa: CASSLADRGYGYTF; CDR3nt: TGTGCCAGCAGCCTTGCGGACAGGGGGTATGGCTACACCTTC
d_gene: NA; j_gene: TRBJ2-2; v_gene: TRBV7-3; abundance: many; CDR3aa: CASSLQGSVSGELFF; CDR3nt: TGTGCCAGCAGCTTGCAGGGCTCGGTATCCGGGGAGCTGTTTTTT
d_gene: TRBD2; j_gene: TRBJ2-3; v_gene: TRBV5-1; abundance: many; CDR3aa: CASSSAGLSTDTQYF; CDR3nt: TGCGCCAGCAGCTCAGCGGGACTTTCCACAGATACGCAGTATTTT
d_gene: TRBD1; j_gene: TRBJ1-5; v_gene: TRBV28; abundance: many; CDR3aa: CASIERGTGYGEPQHF; CDR3nt: TGTGCCAGCATCGAAAGGGGGACAGGGTATGGGGAGCCCCAGCATTTT
d_gene: NA; j_gene: TRBJ1-4; v_gene: TRBV20-1; abundance: many; CDR3aa: CSARPLPGTDATNEKLFF; CDR3nt: TGCAGTGCTAGACCTCTTCCCGGGACGGACGCAACTAATGAAAAACTGTTTTTT
d_gene: TRBD2; j_gene: TRBJ2-1; v_gene: TRBV7-7; abundance: many; CDR3aa: CASSLGGYEREYLGEQFF; CDR3nt: TGTGCTAGCAGCTTAGGGGGGTACGAGCGGGAGTACCTTGGTGAGCAGTTCTTC
d_gene: NA; j_gene: TRBJ1-1; v_gene: TRBV20-1; abundance: few; CDR3aa: CSARDSQNTEAFF; CDR3nt: TGCAGTGCTAGGGACAGTCAGAACACTGAAGCTTTCTTT
d_gene: TRBD1; j_gene: TRBJ2-7; v_gene: TRBV4-1; abundance: NA; CDR3aa: CASSPKTGASYEQYF; CDR3nt: TGCGCCAGCAGCCCGAAGACAGGGGCGTCCTACGAGCAGTACTTC
d_gene: NA; j_gene: TRBJ1-4; v_gene: TRBV6-4; abundance: NA; CDR3aa: CASSDPLRGTGEKLFF; CDR3nt: TGTGCCAGCAGTGACCCACTGCGAGGGACCGGCGAAAAACTGTTTTTT
d_gene: TRBD1; j_gene: TRBJ2-3; v_gene: TRBV7-9; abundance: NA; CDR3aa: CASSLGQESTDTQYF; CDR3nt: TGTGCCAGCAGCTTGGGACAGGAAAGCACAGATACGCAGTATTTT
d_gene: NA; j_gene: TRBJ1-6; v_gene: TRBV12-3/TRBV12-4; abundance: many; CDR3aa: CASEGAGNSPLHF; CDR3nt: TGTGCCAGTGAAGGGGCAGGGAATTCACCCCTCCACTTT
d_gene: TRBD1; j_gene: TRBJ2-3; v_gene: TRBV27; abundance: NA; CDR3aa: CASSSLDRATDTQYF; CDR3nt: TGTGCCAGCAGTTCCTTGGACAGGGCCACAGATACGCAGTATTTT
d_gene: NA; j_gene: TRBJ2-1; v_gene: TRBV20-1; abundance: few; CDR3aa: CSAKTTERNGEQFF; CDR3nt: TGCAGTGCTAAAACAACGGAGCGAAATGGTGAGCAGTTCTTC
d_gene: NA; j_gene: TRBJ1-5; v_gene: TRBV19; abundance: NA; CDR3aa: CASSIEAGNQPQHF; CDR3nt: TGTGCCAGTAGTATAGAGGCAGGGAATCAGCCCCAGCATTTT
d_gene: NA; j_gene: TRBJ1-2; v_gene: TRBV7-8; abundance: many; CDR3aa: CASSMLRGPVDGYTF; CDR3nt: TGTGCCAGCAGCATGCTTCGGGGGCCCGTAGATGGCTACACCTTC
d_gene: TRBD2; j_gene: TRBJ2-3; v_gene: TRBV29-1; abundance: NA; CDR3aa: CSVLAGAGADTQYF; CDR3nt: TGCAGCGTTTTAGCGGGGGCGGGGGCAGATACGCAGTATTTT
d_gene: NA; j_gene: TRBJ2-7; v_gene: TRBV10-2; abundance: NA; CDR3aa: CASSEATEQYF; CDR3nt: TGCGCCAGCAGTGAAGCGACCGAGCAGTACTTC
d_gene: TRBD1; j_gene: TRBJ1-5; v_gene: TRBV20-1; abundance: many; CDR3aa: CSAGDSSNQPQHF; CDR3nt: TGCAGTGCGGGGGACAGTAGCAATCAGCCCCAGCATTTT
d_gene: NA; j_gene: TRBJ1-1; v_gene: TRBV9; abundance: NA; CDR3aa: CASSVGGQSTEAFF; CDR3nt: TGTGCCAGCAGCGTAGGAGGGCAGAGCACTGAAGCTTTCTTT
d_gene: NA; j_gene: TRBJ1-3; v_gene: TRBV15; abundance: few; CDR3aa: CATSRVYSGNTIYF; CDR3nt: TGTGCCACCAGCAGAGTTTATTCTGGAAACACCATATATTTT
d_gene: NA; j_gene: TRBJ1-6; v_gene: TRBV2; abundance: NA; CDR3aa: CASSVAPKHSPLHF; CDR3nt: TGTGCCAGCAGTGTGGCACCCAAACACTCACCCCTCCACTTT
d_gene: TRBD2; j_gene: TRBJ2-1; v_gene: TRBV4-3; abundance: NA; CDR3aa: CASSQPPLAGHNEQFF; CDR3nt: TGCGCCAGCAGCCAACCCCCACTAGCGGGACACAATGAGCAGTTCTTC
d_gene: TRBD1; j_gene: TRBJ1-1; v_gene: TRBV28; abundance: many; CDR3aa: CASSSTGEAFF; CDR3nt: TGTGCCAGCAGCTCGACAGGGGAAGCTTTCTTT
d_gene: NA; j_gene: TRBJ2-2; v_gene: TRBV9; abundance: NA; CDR3aa: CASSVAMDWAGELFF; CDR3nt: TGTGCCAGCAGCGTAGCTATGGATTGGGCGGGGGAGCTGTTTTTT
d_gene: TRBD2; j_gene: TRBJ2-1; v_gene: TRBV5-1; abundance: many; CDR3aa: CASSSPHTGRAVGPYNEQFF; CDR3nt: TGCGCCAGCAGCTCGCCCCATACCGGGAGGGCCGTAGGACCCTACAATGAGCAGTTCTTC